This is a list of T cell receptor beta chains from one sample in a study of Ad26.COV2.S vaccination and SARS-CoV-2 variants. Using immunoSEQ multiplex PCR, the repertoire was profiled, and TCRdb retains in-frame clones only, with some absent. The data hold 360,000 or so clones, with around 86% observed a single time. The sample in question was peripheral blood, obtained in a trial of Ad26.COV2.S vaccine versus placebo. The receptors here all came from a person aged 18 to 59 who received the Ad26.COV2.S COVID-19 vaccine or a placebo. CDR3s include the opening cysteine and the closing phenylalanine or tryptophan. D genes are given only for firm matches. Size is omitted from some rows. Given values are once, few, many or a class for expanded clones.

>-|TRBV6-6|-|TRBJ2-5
CASKGSRGAQETQYF
TGTGCCAGCAAGGGGAGTCGCGGGGCACAAGAGACCCAGTACTTC
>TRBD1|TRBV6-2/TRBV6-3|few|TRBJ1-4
CASSLGQGHIKLFF
TGTGCCAGCAGTTTGGGACAGGGGCACATCAAACTGTTTTTT
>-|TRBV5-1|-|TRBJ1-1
CASSLYGEVGTEAFF
TGCGCCAGCAGCCTTTACGGGGAGGTGGGGACTGAAGCTTTCTTT
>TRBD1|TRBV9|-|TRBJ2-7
CASSVAMGQGYEQYF
TGTGCCAGCAGCGTAGCTATGGGACAGGGCTACGAGCAGTACTTC
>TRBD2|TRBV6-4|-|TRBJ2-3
CASSSTSGEGGGQYF
TGTGCCAGCAGTTCGACTAGCGGGGAGGGAGGAGGGCAGTATTTT
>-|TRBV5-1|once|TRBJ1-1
CASSAPPGNTEAFF
TGCGCCAGCAGCGCCCCTCCGGGCAACACTGAAGCTTTCTTT
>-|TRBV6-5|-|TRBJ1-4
CASSFTGTDEKLFF
TGTGCCAGCAGTTTCACCGGGACGGATGAAAAACTGTTTTTT
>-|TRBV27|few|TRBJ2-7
CASSVKDGRYEQYF
TGTGCCAGCAGTGTTAAGGATGGTCGATACGAGCAGTACTTC
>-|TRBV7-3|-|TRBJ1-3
CASSPIRRGGENTIYF
TGTGCCAGCAGCCCCATTAGGCGGGGGGGTGAAAACACCATATATTTT
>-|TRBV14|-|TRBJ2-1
CASSQARSSYNEQFF
TGTGCCAGCAGCCAAGCTAGGAGCTCCTACAATGAGCAGTTCTTC
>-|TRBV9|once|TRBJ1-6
CASSVGPDRQYGASPLHF
TGTGCCAGCAGCGTAGGCCCAGACAGACAATACGGTGCCTCACCCCTCCACTTT
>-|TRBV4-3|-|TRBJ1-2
CASSQDLQPNYGYTF
TGCGCCAGCAGCCAAGATCTACAGCCCAACTATGGCTACACCTTC
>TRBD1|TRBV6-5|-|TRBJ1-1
CASSYDTGTGLTEAFF
TGTGCCAGCAGTTACGATACCGGGACAGGGTTGACTGAAGCTTTCTTT
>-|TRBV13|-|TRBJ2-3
CASSSSTDTQYF
TGTGCCAGCAGCTCCAGCACAGATACGCAGTATTTT
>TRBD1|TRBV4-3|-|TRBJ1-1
CASMSTGGTEAFF
TGCGCCAGCATGTCGACAGGGGGCACTGAAGCTTTCTTT
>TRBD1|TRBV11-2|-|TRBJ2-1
CASSFDRGGYNEQFF
TGTGCCAGCAGTTTCGACAGGGGGGGATACAATGAGCAGTTCTTC